This section outlines one TCR beta chain sequence together with its context. Its antigen is not identified. Sequencing used immunoSEQ multiplex PCR; TCRdb keeps in-frame clones, though not all of them. This sample yields approximately 45,000 clones, of which 95% to 96% are seen a single time; roughly 0.34% belongs to the top ten. The sample belongs to a study of Tregs in tolerant kidney transplant recipients. In the study overall: Recipient cells were told from donor cells by antibody staining.

Study observations and caveats: Biological reproducibility was not directly addressed in this study. Expanding Tregs on activated donor B cells appeared to best identify donor-specific TCRbeta clones.

The clonotype was recovered from a human donor in good health. The sequencing sample was made of Tregs from blood cultured with allogeneic cells.

The DNA of the CDR3 is TGCGCCAGCAGCAAAGGGACAGGCAATCAGCCCCAGCATTTT. Its translation is CASSKGTGNQPQHF. This chain links TRBV5-1 with TRBJ1-5; 7 positions match TRBD1. V trimming: 4 bases; J trimming: 2 bases; junction bases outside the gene matches: 3. CDR1 and CDR2 (germline): SGHRS, YFSETQ. CDR3 length: 14 residues.